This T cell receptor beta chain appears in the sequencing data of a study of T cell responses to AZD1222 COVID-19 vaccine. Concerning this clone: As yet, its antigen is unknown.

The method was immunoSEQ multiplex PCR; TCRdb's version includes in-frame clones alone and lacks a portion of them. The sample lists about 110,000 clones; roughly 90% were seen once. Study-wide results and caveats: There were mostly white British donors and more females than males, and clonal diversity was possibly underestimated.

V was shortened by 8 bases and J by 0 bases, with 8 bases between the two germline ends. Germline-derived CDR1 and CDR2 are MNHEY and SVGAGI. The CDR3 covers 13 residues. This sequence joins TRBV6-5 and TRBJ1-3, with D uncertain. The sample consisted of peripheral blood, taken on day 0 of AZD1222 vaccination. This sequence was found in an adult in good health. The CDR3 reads CASREHSGNTIYF. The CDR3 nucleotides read TGTGCCAGCCGGGAACACTCTGGAAACACCATATATTTT.